This T cell receptor beta chain came from a study of blood T cell repertoires in COVID-19. This CDR3 region has 19 residues. Here immunoSEQ multiplex PCR was the method, and the copy in TCRdb shows in-frame clones only, minus some. In the table there are around 300,000 clones, 88% of which are singletons. This TCR was sampled from a woman in her sixties in a cohort exposed to, infected with or recovered from COVID-19 (not recorded which). V gene TRBV21-1 combines with J gene TRBJ2-3; the table's D call of TRBD1 was not tested on the DNA. TRBV21-1 is listed as a pseudogene. Sequenced sample: PBMCs or T cells enriched from blood (not recorded which). The CDR3 here is CASSKGGDRGRTDTDTQYF. The CDR3, as DNA: TGTGCCAGCAGCAAAGGAGGGGACAGGGGCCGGACAGACACAGATACGCAGTATTTT.